This T cell receptor (beta chain) was documented in a study of identifying expanded T cells in peripheral blood. On this clone itself: No antigen is known for it.

Measured with immunoSEQ multiplex PCR; TCRdb has only the in-frame clones, and not every one. The sample gives some 130,000 clones, around nine tenths of which show up once; 8.4% is in the top ten. Whole-study results and caveats: Variance in clone template counts between two-week samples significantly increased with total template count across all healthy donors.

Healthy donors had no documented immune events, such as infections, while sampled. The sequence was obtained from a person aged 18 to 75 in good health. Source material: blood.

The chain's CDR3 is CASSIGRSSYNEQFF. The DNA for the CDR3 is TGTGCCAGTAGTATAGGGCGCAGCTCCTACAATGAGCAGTTCTTC. This chain uses TRBV19 with TRBJ2-1; D not certain. Germline values: CDR1 LNHDA, CDR2 SQIVND (reference sequence). The V end was cut by 1 base, the J end by 0 bases, with 7 bases between. The CDR3 has 15 amino acids.